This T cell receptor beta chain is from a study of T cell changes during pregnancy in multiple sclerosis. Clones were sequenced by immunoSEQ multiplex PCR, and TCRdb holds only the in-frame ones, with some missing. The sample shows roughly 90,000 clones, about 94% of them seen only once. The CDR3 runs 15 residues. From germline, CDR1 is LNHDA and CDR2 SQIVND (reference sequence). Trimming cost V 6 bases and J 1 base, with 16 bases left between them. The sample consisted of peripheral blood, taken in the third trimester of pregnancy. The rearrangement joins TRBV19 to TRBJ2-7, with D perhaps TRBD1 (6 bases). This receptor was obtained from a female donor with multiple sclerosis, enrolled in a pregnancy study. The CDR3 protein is CASSRGGTDSYEQYF. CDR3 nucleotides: TGTGCCAGTAGCCGTGGGGGCACGGATTCCTACGAGCAGTACTTC.